These 4 T cell receptor beta chains originate from one sample sequenced in a study of long-term antiretroviral therapy in people with HIV. With survey level as its setting, the immunoSEQ assay was v3.0. Assay: immunoSEQ multiplex PCR; the TCRdb copy retains only in-frame clones and omits some. The table has 15,000 to 20,000 clones, approximately 80% seen once. This specimen consisted of unsorted PBMCs, obtained 0.3 years before starting antiretroviral therapy. The receptors come from a middle-aged man with HIV.

The chain is built from TRBV28 and TRBJ1-2; D might be TRBD1 (6 bases). The CDR3 is 14 residues long. The germline V gene encodes CDR1 MDHEN and CDR2 SYDVKM. Between the trimmed V and J ends, which lost 2 bases and 8 bases, there was a span of 15 bases. The CDR3 region is CASSLPPGGLGYTF. CDR3 nucleotides: TGTGCCAGCAGTTTACCCCCCGGGGGGCTCGGCTACACCTTC.

This rearrangement joins TRBV6-5 to TRBJ1-1; D is perhaps TRBD1 (6 bases). This CDR3 is built from 13 residues. Germline V gives CDR1 MNHEY, CDR2 SVGAGI. V lost 6 bases and J lost 7, with 15 bases in between. CDR3 amino acids: CASSQPTGSEAFF. The CDR3 bases are TGTGCCAGCAGCCAACCCACAGGGAGTGAAGCTTTCTTT.

This chain links TRBV6-1 with TRBJ1-5, with D uncertain. CDR1 is MNHNS and CDR2 is SASEGT in the germline V gene. This CDR3 contains 14 residues. Trimming removed 3 bases from V and 0 bases from J, with 6 bases in between. The CDR3 sequence is CASSDSSSNQPQHF. The CDR3 DNA reads TGTGCCAGCAGTGACAGCTCTAGCAATCAGCCCCAGCATTTT.

Only one count was recorded for this clone. V gene TRBV6-5 combines with J gene TRBJ2-7; D is unclear. Germline V gene sequence: CDR1 MNHEY, CDR2 SVGAGI. The CDR3 is made up of 13 amino acids. Deletions cut 4 bases from V and 3 bases from J, with 10 bases between. Here the CDR3 reads CASSSGLHYEQYF. The CDR3 coding sequence is TGTGCCAGCAGTTCTGGGCTGCACTACGAGCAGTACTTC.